This T cell receptor (beta chain) comes out of a study of T cells in Graves' hyperthyroidism and ophthalmopathy. This clonotype was seen many times. Its antigen is not identified. The hyperthyroidism patients had all been newly diagnosed, and their disease duration was under 2 months. Their ages ranged from 18 to 65 years. Patients with uncontrolled infections, other autoimmune diseases, pregnancy or lactation were excluded. The diagnoses drew upon clinical symptoms, serum thyroxine and TRAb, thyroid ultrasound and orbital computed tomography. TCR beta CDR3 region amplification was performed from RNA transcripts. HTBI primers were the set used in a first-round RT-PCR of the TCR CDR3. Each CDR3 protein gets one entry after TCRdb re-called the multiplex PCR reads with MiXCR. This sample yields approximately 560,000 distinct CDR3 sequences, of which 15% to 18% are seen a single time; under 8% belongs to the top ten.

Study-level findings and limits: Also found in blood were most expanded thyroid clonotypes above 0.001.

Per the germline V gene, CDR1 is MNHNS and CDR2 is SASEGT. V lost 5 bases to trimming and J lost 9 bases; unmatched junction nucleotides: 7. This CDR3 is built from 13 residues. V is TRBV6-1 and J is TRBJ2-1, with 7 bases aligning to TRBD2. The clonotype comes from a woman aged 30 to 39 with Graves' hyperthyroidism. The sequenced material came from blood. The CDR3 protein is CASSRGLGREQFF. CDR3 DNA sequence: TGTGCCAGCAGTCGCGGACTAGGCCGTGAGCAGTTCTTC.